The source of this T cell receptor (beta chain) is a study of blood T cells in healthy people across ages. Next came a second PCR, run for about 7 to 12 cycles, which used a sample-barcoded 5' primer along with a J-beta primer mix. TCRdb reprocessed the 5' RACE reads with MiXCR, giving one entry per CDR3 protein. The sample has approximately 780,000 distinct CDR3 sequences, more than 25% seen once. These sequences were also reported in another study, on T cells of mothers and their children. That work adds: Persisting microchimeric T cell clones went undetected.

The receptor was derived from a boy under 18 in good health. Material: blood.

DNA of the CDR3: TGTGCCAGCAGCCAGAGGGAACACGAGCAGTACTTC. This translates into CASSQREHEQYF. The chain carries TRBV3-1 and TRBJ2-5, with D maybe TRBD2 (5 bases). The last part of the DNA fits TRBJ2-7 better; the J call may be wrong. This CDR3 has 12 residues. Germline loops: CDR1 LGHDT, CDR2 YNNKEL (reference sequence).